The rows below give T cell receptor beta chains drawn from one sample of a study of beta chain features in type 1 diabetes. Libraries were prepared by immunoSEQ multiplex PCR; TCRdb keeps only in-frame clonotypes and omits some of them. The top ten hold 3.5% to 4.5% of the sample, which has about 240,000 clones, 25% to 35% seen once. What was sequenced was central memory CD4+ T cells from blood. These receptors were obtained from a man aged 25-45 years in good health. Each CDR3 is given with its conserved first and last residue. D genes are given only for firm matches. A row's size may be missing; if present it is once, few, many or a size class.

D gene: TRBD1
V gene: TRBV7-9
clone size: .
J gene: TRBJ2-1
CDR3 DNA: TGTGCCAGCACCATGGACAGGGCTCTAGACAATGAGCAGTTCTTC
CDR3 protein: CASTMDRALDNEQFF

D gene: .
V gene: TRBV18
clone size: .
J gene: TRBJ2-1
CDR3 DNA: TGTGCCAGCTCAGCCTCCACGCCGGGACTTAGGGACAATGAGCAGTTCTTC
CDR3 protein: CASSASTPGLRDNEQFF

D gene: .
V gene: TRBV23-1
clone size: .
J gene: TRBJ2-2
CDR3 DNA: TGCGCCAGCAGCCCCTGTAAGGTCCCGGGATCTGCCGGGGAGCTGTTTTTT
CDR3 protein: CASSPCKVPGSAGELFF

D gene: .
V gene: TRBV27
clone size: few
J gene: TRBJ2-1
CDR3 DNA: TGTGCCAGCAGTTTAGAGTCGGGGTTCAATGAGCAGTTCTTC
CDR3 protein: CASSLESGFNEQFF

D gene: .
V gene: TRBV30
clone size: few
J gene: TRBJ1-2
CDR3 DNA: TGTGCCTCGTCGACAGAATCCTACTATGGCTACACCTTC
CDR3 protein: CASSTESYYGYTF

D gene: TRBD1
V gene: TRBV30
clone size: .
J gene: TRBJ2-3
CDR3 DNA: TGTGCCTGGAGTGTTGCCTGGACAGGGACCACAGATACGCAGTATTTT
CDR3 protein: CAWSVAWTGTTDTQYF

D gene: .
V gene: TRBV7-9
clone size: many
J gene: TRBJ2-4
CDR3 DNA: TGTGCCAGCAGCTTCCCCGCCGGACAAAACATTCAGTACTTC
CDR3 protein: CASSFPAGQNIQYF

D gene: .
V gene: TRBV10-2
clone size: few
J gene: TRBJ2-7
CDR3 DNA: TGCGCCAGCAGTGAGGGAGTGAAGCAGTACTTC
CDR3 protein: CASSEGVKQYF

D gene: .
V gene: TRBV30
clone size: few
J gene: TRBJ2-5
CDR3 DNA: TGTGCCTGGGCCGGGACAGGCGAAACCGGGACTAGTAGGGAGACCCAGTACTTC
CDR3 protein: CAWAGTGETGTSRETQYF

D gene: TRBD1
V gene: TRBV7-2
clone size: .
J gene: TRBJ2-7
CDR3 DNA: TGTGCCAGCAGCCTACACGACAGGGGCGACGAGCAGTACTTC
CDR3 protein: CASSLHDRGDEQYF

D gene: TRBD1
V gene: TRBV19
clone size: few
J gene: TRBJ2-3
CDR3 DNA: TGTGCCAGTAGTCGACAGGGGACCCGCACAGATACGCAGTATTTT
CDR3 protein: CASSRQGTRTDTQYF

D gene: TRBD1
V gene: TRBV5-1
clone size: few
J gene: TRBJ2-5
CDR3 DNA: TGCGCCAGCAGCGGCTGGGGACAGCAAGAGACCCAGTACTTC
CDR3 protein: CASSGWGQQETQYF

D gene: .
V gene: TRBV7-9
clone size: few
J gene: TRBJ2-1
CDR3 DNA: TGTGCCAGCAGCTCCCCCGAGAGGAATGAGCAGTTCTTC
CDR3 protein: CASSSPERNEQFF

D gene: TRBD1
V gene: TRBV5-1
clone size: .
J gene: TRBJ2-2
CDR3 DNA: TGCGCCAGCAGCTTGGAACAGGGGGCCGGGGAGCTGTTTTTT
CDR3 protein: CASSLEQGAGELFF

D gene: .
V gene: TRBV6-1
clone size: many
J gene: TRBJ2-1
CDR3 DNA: TGTGCCAGCCTAAGCGGAATTAGACACAATGAGCAGTTCTTC
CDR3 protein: CASLSGIRHNEQFF

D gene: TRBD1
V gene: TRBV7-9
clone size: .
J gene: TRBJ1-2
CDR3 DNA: TGTGCCAGCAGCCCTCTTGGAGGGACAGGGGATGGCTACACCTTC
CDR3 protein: CASSPLGGTGDGYTF

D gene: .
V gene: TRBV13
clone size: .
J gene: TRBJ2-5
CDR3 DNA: TGTGCCAGCAGCTCCCACCGGGAGACCCAGTACTTC
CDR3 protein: CASSSHRETQYF

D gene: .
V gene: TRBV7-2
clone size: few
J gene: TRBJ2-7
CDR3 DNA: TGTGCCAGCAGCTTAGCTCCCAACTCCTACGAGCAGTACTTC
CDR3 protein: CASSLAPNSYEQYF

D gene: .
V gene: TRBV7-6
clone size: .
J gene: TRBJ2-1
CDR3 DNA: TGTGCCAGCAGCTTGCCCGCGTGGGACGGATTTTCCTACAATGAGCAGTTCTTC
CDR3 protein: CASSLPAWDGFSYNEQFF

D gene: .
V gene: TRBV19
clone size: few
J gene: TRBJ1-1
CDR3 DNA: TGTGCCAGTAGTTCACGACCGAGGAGGGACACTGAAGCTTTCTTT
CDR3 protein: CASSSRPRRDTEAFF

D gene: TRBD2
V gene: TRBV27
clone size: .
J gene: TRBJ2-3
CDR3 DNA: TGTGCCAGCAGTGTACTAGCGGGGAACGGAGATACGCAGTATTTT
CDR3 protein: CASSVLAGNGDTQYF

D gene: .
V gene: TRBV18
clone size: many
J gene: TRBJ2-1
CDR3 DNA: TGTGCCAGCTCACCACAGGGGCGAGGGCAGTTCTTC
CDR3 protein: CASSPQGRGQFF

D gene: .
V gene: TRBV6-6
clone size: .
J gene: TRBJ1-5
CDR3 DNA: TGTGCCAGCACAAAGGACGGCAGCAATCAGCCCCAGCATTTT
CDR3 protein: CASTKDGSNQPQHF

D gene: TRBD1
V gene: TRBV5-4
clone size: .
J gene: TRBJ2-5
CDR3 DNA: TGTGCCAGCAGCACCGAGGACAGGCACCAACACTTC
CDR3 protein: CASSTEDRHQHF

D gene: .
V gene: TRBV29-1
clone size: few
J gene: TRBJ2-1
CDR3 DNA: TGCAGCGTAGCTCGTAGTTACAGCGTAAATGAGCAGTTCTTC
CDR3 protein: CSVARSYSVNEQFF

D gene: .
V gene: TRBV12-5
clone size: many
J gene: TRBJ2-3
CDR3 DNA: TGTGCTAGTGGAGATAGCACAGATACGCAGTATTTT
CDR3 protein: CASGDSTDTQYF

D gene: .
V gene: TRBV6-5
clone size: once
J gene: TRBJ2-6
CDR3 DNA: TGTGCCACCCGTCCTGGCCGGGGGGCCAACGTCCTGACTTTC
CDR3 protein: CATRPGRGANVLTF

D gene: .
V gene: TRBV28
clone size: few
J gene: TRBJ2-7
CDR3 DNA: TGTGCCAGCAGTTTGGACTACGAGCAGTACTTC
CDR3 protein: CASSLDYEQYF

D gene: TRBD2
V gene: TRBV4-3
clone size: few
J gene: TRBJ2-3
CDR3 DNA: TGCGCCAGCAGCCGAGTAGCGGGAGGGGGCACAGATACGCAGTATTTT
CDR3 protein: CASSRVAGGGTDTQYF

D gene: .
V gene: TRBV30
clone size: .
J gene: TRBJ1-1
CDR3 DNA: TGTGCCTGGAATGTCCGGGAGGACACTGAAGCTTTCTTT
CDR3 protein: CAWNVREDTEAFF

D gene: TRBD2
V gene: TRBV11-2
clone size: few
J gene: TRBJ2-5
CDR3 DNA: TGTGCCAGCAGCTTACTAGCGGGGGGCCTTCCCCAAGAGACCCAGTACTTC
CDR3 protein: CASSLLAGGLPQETQYF

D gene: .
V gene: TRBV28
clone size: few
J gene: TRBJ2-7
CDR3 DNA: TGTGCCAGCACTGCCGGACCCTACGAGCAGTACTTC
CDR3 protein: CASTAGPYEQYF

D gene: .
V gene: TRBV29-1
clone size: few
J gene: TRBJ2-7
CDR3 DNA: TGCAGCGTTGAAGTGGGGCAAACTGAGCAGTACTTC
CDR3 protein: CSVEVGQTEQYF

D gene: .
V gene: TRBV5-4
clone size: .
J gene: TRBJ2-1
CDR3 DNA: TGTGCCAGCAGCTTGGAGAGGAATGAGCAGTTCTTC
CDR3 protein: CASSLERNEQFF

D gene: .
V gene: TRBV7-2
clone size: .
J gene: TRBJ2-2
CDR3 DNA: TGTGCCAGCAGCCCAGATGTGCGTTACGCCGGGGAGCTGTTTTTT
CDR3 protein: CASSPDVRYAGELFF

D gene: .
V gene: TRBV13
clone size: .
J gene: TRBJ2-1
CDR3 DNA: TGTGCCAGCAGCTTCAGACAGGCAAGGGGAGACAATGAGCAGTTCTTC
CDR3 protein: CASSFRQARGDNEQFF

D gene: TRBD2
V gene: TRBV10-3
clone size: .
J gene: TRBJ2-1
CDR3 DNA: TGTGCCATCAAAGGGGACGGGGTAGCGGGAGGTGAGCAGTTCTTC
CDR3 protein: CAIKGDGVAGGEQFF

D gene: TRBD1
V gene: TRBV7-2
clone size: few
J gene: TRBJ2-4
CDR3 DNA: TGTGCCAGCAGCTTAGGTTTGACAGGGAACATTCAGTACTTC
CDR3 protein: CASSLGLTGNIQYF

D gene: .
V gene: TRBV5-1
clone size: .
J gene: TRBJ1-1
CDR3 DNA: TGCGCCAGCAGCCTCGGAGGGGGAAACACTGAAGCTTTCTTT
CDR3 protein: CASSLGGGNTEAFF

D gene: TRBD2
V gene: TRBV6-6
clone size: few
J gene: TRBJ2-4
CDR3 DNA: TGTGCCAGCTATGGGACTAGCGGAAAAAACATTCAGTACTTC
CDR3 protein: CASYGTSGKNIQYF

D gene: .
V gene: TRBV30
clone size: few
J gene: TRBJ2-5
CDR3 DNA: TGTGCCTGGAGTGTTAACCTGATGGCGGAGACCCAGTACTTC
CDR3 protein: CAWSVNLMAETQYF

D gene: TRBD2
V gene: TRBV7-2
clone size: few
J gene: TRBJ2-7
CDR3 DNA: TGTGCCAGCAGTCCCGCGGGAGGAGGCTACGAGCAGTACTTC
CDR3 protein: CASSPAGGGYEQYF

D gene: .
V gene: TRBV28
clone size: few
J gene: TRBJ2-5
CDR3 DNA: TGTGCCAGCAGTTTAAACGACCAAGAGACCCAGTACTTC
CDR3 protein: CASSLNDQETQYF

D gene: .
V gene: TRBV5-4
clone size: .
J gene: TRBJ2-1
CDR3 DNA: TGTGCCAGCAGCCCTGGACTAAAAGCCTACAATGAGCAGTTCTTC
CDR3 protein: CASSPGLKAYNEQFF

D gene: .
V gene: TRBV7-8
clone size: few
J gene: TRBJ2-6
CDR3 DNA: TGTGCCAGCAGCTTTAGAGGGGCCAACGTCCTGACTTTC
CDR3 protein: CASSFRGANVLTF

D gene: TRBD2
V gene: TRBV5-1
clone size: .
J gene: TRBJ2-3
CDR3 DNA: TGCGCCAGCAGCTTGGAAGGCCTAGCGGGATACGATACGCAGTATTTT
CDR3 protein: CASSLEGLAGYDTQYF

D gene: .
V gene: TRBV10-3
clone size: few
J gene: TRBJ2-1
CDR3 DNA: TGTGCCATCAGTGTACGAGGGCCAAACAATGAGCAGTTCTTC
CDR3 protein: CAISVRGPNNEQFF

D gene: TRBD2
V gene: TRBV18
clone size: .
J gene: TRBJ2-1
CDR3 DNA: TGTGCCAGCTCACGAGGACTAGCGGACTACAATGAGCAGTTCTTC
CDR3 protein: CASSRGLADYNEQFF

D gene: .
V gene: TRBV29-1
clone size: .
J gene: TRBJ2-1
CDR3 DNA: TGCAGCGTACGACTAGGGGACAATGAGCAGTTCTTC
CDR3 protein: CSVRLGDNEQFF

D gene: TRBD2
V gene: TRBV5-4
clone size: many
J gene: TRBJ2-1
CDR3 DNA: TGTGCCAGCAGCCCGGGACTAGATAGGAATGAGCAGTTCTTC
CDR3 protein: CASSPGLDRNEQFF

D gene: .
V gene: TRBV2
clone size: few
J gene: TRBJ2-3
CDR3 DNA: TGTGCCAGCAGTGGGGGGGCCACGGCGGATACGCAGTATTTT
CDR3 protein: CASSGGATADTQYF

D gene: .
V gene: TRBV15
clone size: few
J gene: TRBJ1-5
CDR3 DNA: TGTGCCACCAGCAGAGGCGGCAATCAGCCCCAGCATTTT
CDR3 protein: CATSRGGNQPQHF

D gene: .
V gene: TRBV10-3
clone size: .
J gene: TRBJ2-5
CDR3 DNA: TGTGCCATCAGTGAGTCGTTTAGCTCTCAAGAGACCCAGTACTTC
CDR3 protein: CAISESFSSQETQYF

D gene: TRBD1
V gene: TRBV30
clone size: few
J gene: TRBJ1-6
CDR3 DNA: TGTGCCTGGAGGCCAGAGGGACAGCTGAATTCACCCCTCCACTTT
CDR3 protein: CAWRPEGQLNSPLHF

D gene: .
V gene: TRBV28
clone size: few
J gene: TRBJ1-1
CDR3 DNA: TGTGCCAGCAGTTCCCGCCAAAAAGACAGGCAAGCTTTCTTT
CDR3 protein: CASSSRQKDRQAFF

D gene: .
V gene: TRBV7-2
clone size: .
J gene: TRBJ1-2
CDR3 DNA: TGTGCCAGCAGCTTAGCGCCCCAGGGCTCTGGCTACACCTTC
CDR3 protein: CASSLAPQGSGYTF

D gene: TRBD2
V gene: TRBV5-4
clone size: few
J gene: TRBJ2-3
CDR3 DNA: TGTGCCAGCAGCGCCGGACTAGCAGGCGATACGCAGTATTTT
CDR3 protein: CASSAGLAGDTQYF

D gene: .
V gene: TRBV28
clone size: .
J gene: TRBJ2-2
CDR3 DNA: TGTGCCAGCAGTTTATGGGCGAACACCGGGGAGCTGTTTTTT
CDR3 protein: CASSLWANTGELFF

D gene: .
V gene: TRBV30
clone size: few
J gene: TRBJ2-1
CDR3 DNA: TGTGCCTGGAGTGTAGGCGATGAGCAGTTCTTC
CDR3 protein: CAWSVGDEQFF

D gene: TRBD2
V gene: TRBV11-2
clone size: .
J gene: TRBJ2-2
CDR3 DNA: TGTGCCAGCAGCGCCTCTAGCGGGAGGGCCGGCGGGGAGCTGTTTTTT
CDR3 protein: CASSASSGRAGGELFF